This paragraph reports one T cell receptor (beta chain). Its target is unknown. This record belongs to a study of a mutant IDH1 vaccine in newly diagnosed glioma. Study-level background: Vaccination began 4-6 weeks post radiotherapy alone, or with temozolomide cycles. Of the patients given treatment, approximately 62% were male and around 40% were female, and a mean age of approximately 37 years was recorded. Radiotherapy, temozolomide, or both had been given previously, and both were given to most.

Clones were sequenced by immunoSEQ multiplex PCR, and TCRdb holds only the in-frame ones, with some missing. The top ten hold 24% of the sample, which has nearly 35,000 clones, roughly 80% seen once. This CDR3 contains 16 residues. J lost 8 bases, V lost 4 bases, and 10 bases had no gene match. From germline, CDR1 is SGHDT and CDR2 YYEEEE. Described time point: week 5, during vaccination. Every vaccine dose comprised 300 ug of mutant IDH1 20-mer peptide plus topical imiquimod. This chain uses TRBV5-6 with TRBJ1-6; 9 bases match TRBD1. The receptor's source is a man between 25 and 39 years old with glioma. The sequenced sample was PBMCs, obtained from a glioma patient whose treatment included an IDH1 peptide vaccine. The CDR3 protein is CASSPRDGTGYSPLHF. CDR3 DNA: TGTGCCAGCAGCCCGCGGGACGGGACAGGGTATTCACCCCTCCACTTT.